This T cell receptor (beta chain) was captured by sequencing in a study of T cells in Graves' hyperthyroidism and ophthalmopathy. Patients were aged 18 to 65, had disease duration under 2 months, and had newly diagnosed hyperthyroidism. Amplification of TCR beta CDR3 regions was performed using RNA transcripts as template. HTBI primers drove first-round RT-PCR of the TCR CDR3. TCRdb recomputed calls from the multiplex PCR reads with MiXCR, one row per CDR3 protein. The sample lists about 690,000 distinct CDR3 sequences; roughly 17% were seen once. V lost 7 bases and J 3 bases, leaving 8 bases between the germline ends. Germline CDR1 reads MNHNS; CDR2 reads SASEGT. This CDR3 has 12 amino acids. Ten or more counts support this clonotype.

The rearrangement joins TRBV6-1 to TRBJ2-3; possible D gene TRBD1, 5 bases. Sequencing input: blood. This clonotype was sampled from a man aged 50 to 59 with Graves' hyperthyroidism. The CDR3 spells CASTGFTDTQYF. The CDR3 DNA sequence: TGTGCCAGCACAGGGTTTACAGATACGCAGTATTTT.